Here is one T cell receptor (beta chain) with its context. CDR1 and CDR2 (germline): MNHEY, SMNVEV (reference sequence). The CDR3 spans 14 residues. The germline V and J ends were trimmed by 6 bases and 4 bases, with 15 bases remaining between them. The data derive from a study of blood T cell repertoires in COVID-19. About the research overall: T cells, B-cell-depleted T cells, or PBMCs provided the cDNA or gDNA that served as material.

Clones were sequenced by immunoSEQ multiplex PCR, and TCRdb holds only the in-frame ones, with some missing. There are hundreds of thousands of clones in the sample; approximately 89% occur only once, and 10% lies in the top ten. What was sequenced was peripheral blood. This chain uses TRBV27 with TRBJ1-2; D may be TRBD1 (6 bases). This TCR derives from a woman between 65 and 79 years old with COVID-19, enrolled during active disease. Here the CDR3 DNA reads TGTGCCAGCAGCCCTCCCGGACAGATCTATGGCTACACCTTC. As protein: CASSPPGQIYGYTF.